Below are 18 T cell receptor beta chains sequenced from a single sample in a study of cytomegalovirus exposure and HLA in healthy donors. Both 60 Vbeta primers and 13 Jbeta primers went into the PCR. The method was immunoSEQ multiplex PCR; TCRdb's version includes in-frame clones alone and lacks a portion of them. Seen here are approximately 150,000 clones, around 84% observed once, and the top ten hold around 2.6%. The sample consisted of PBMCs. The source is a man younger than 45 in good health and CMV-seropositive.

The V call is TRBV6-6, the J call TRBJ2-1; 8 nucleotides align to TRBD2. The CDR3 sequence is 11 residues long. CDR1 MNHNY and CDR2 SVGAGI come from the germline V gene (reference sequence). With 5 bases clipped from V and 12 bases from J, the junction kept 3 bases outside the gene matches. CDR3 in DNA: TGTGCCAGCAGTCTCAGCGGGGGGCAGTTCTTC. It is translated as CASSLSGGQFF.

CDR3 sequence (DNA): TGCGCCAGCAGCTTGGGGAGAATAACCCAGACCGGGGAGCTGTTTTTT. As protein: CASSLGRITQTGELFF. The V and J genes are TRBV5-1 and TRBJ2-2; D not certain. Germline CDR1 SGHRS, CDR2 YFSETQ. Trimming cost V 0 bases and J 5 bases, with 14 bases left between them. CDR3 length equals 16 residues.

V usage is TRBV7-9 and J usage is TRBJ2-1; TRBD2 agrees at 11 bases. Germline V CDR1 and CDR2: SEHNR, FQNEAQ (reference sequence). Trimming at V came to 1 base and at J to 5 bases, leaving 10 bases not matched to a gene. The CDR3 consists of 18 residues. This chain's CDR3 is CASSLGVLAGVRDNEQFF. The CDR3 bases are TGTGCCAGCAGCTTAGGAGTACTAGCGGGAGTAAGAGACAATGAGCAGTTCTTC.

The V call is TRBV2, the J call TRBJ2-5; perhaps TRBD1 as D (6 bases). Per the germline V gene, CDR1 is SNHLY and CDR2 is FYNNEI. V lost 8 bases and J lost 1, with 8 bases in between. The CDR3 consists of 12 residues. CDR3 in amino acids: CASGQIQETQYF. CDR3 in DNA: TGTGCCAGCGGACAGATCCAAGAGACCCAGTACTTC.

The chain links TRBV5-5 to TRBJ2-4; D unresolved. The CDR3 runs 15 residues. V was cut by 0 bases and J by 0 bases, with 7 bases left in between. Germline CDR1 reads SGHKS; CDR2 reads YYEKEE (reference sequence). CDR3 sequence reads: CASSLEATAKNIQYF. The CDR3 nucleotides read TGTGCCAGCAGCTTGGAAGCGACAGCCAAAAACATTCAGTACTTC.

This clone is a singleton in its sample. The genes are TRBV9 and TRBJ2-7; 11 bases fit TRBD2. V trimming: 4 bases; J trimming: 1 base; junction bases outside the gene matches: 4. Per germline, CDR1 SGDLS and CDR2 YYNGEE. The CDR3 totals 15 residues. In DNA form, the CDR3 reads TGTGCCAGCAGCCCCCGACTAGCGGGATCCTACGAGCAGTACTTC. The encoded protein is CASSPRLAGSYEQYF.

The chain carries TRBV4-1 and TRBJ1-2; 10 bases agree with TRBD1. Germline V gives CDR1 MGHRA, CDR2 YSYEKL. The CDR3 spans 15 residues. V gave up 0 bases and J gave up 4 bases; unmatched junction bases: 2. Here the CDR3 reads CASSQDDRGRYGYTF. For the CDR3, the DNA is TGCGCCAGCAGCCAAGACGACAGGGGGCGCTATGGCTACACCTTC.

The DNA of the CDR3 is TGTGCCAGCAGCTTTGGACAGGGCCCCGAGCAGTACTTC. It encodes CASSFGQGPEQYF. The V and J genes are TRBV7-9 and TRBJ2-7, with 8 bases lining up with TRBD1. Germline lookup yields CDR1 SEHNR and CDR2 FQNEAQ (reference sequence). The CDR3 extends over 13 amino acids. The V segment lost 3 bases and the J segment 6 bases; nucleotides outside the gene matches: 4. Based on the CDR3 plus reference TRBV7-9 and TRBJ2-7, the full variable domain is DTGVSQNPRHKITKRGQNVTFRCDPISEHNRLYWYRQTLGQGPEFLTYFQNEAQLEKSRLLSDRFSAERPKGSFSTLEIQRTEQGDSAMYLCASSFGQGPEQYFGPGTRLTVT.

V and J are TRBV7-3 and TRBJ2-7, with a weak D call TRBD1 (6 bases). Trimming removed 0 bases at V and 3 bases at J, with 9 bases between. CDR1 and CDR2 (germline): SGHTA, FQGTGA. The CDR3 is 14 residues long. DNA of the CDR3: TGTGCCAGCAGCTTAACCCGGACAGTCTACGAGCAGTACTTC. The encoded protein is CASSLTRTVYEQYF.

The chain has TRBV4-1 and TRBJ2-1; 11 bases are a match to TRBD2. This CDR3 is 15 amino acids long. V lost 5 bases and J lost 7; bases outside the gene matches: 7. Per germline, CDR1 MGHRA and CDR2 YSYEKL. The CDR3 loop is CASSASGRLWNEQFF. The CDR3 nucleotides read TGCGCCAGCAGCGCTAGCGGGAGGCTTTGGAATGAGCAGTTCTTC.

V gene TRBV5-8 combines with J gene TRBJ2-3; D perhaps matches TRBD2 (5 bases). The germline V and J ends were trimmed by 4 bases and 6 bases, with 21 bases remaining between them. The CDR3 runs 16 residues. CDR1 is SGHTS, CDR2 YDEGEE, per germline. The CDR3 DNA is TGTGCCAGCAGCATAACTAGGACGGTTTTGTCGGATACGCAGTATTTT. This gives the protein CASSITRTVLSDTQYF.

The CDR3 nucleotides read TGTGCCAGTAGTAGGCTGACAGGTACTGAAGCTTTCTTT. This codes for CASSRLTGTEAFF. The chain uses TRBV19 and TRBJ1-1, with a weak D call TRBD1 (6 bases). The length of the CDR3 is 13 residues. Per the germline V gene, CDR1 is LNHDA and CDR2 is SQIVND (reference sequence). Trimming shortened V by 4 bases and J by 5 bases, and 11 bases separated the two germline ends. The full variable domain, its missing parts supplied by reference TRBV19 and TRBJ1-1, is DGGITQSPKYLFRKEGQNVTLSCEQNLNHDAMYWYRQDPGQGLRLIYYSQIVNDFQKGDIAEGYSVSREKKESFPLTVTSAQKNPTAFYLCASSRLTGTEAFFGQGTRLTVV.

The CDR3 DNA is TGTGCCAGCAGCCGGGCGGGAGATGTCGGGGAGCTGTTTTTT. Its protein is CASSRAGDVGELFF. The chain carries TRBV7-2 and TRBJ2-2; 7 bases are shared with TRBD2. The trim removed 5 bases at V and 7 bases at J, leaving 7 bases unmatched. Germline CDR1 SGHTA, CDR2 FQGNSA. The CDR3 is 14 amino acids.

J is TRBJ1-5 and V is TRBV7-2; 9 nucleotides match TRBD1. The CDR3 length is 15 residues. Trimming removed 3 bases from V and 5 bases from J; junction bases left unmatched: 5. Per the germline V gene, CDR1 is SGHTA and CDR2 is FQGNSA. CDR3 region: CASSFRDRADQPQHF. The DNA of the CDR3 is TGTGCCAGCAGCTTCCGGGACAGGGCGGATCAGCCCCAGCATTTT.

Details on this clone: An end of the junction does not agree with germline; a read error may underlie this. CDR3 amino acids: CATGDFSYQETQYF. DNA for the CDR3: TGCGCCACTGGGGACTTTTCGTACCAAGAGACCCAGTACTTC. This sequence joins TRBV7-8 and TRBJ2-5; TRBD2 is a possible D gene (6 bases). The CDR3 runs 14 residues. The germline gives CDR1 SGHVS, CDR2 FQNEAQ.

The V and J genes are TRBV5-5 and TRBJ2-7; D possibly corresponds to TRBD1 (6 bases). The CDR3 sequence is 13 residues long. The germline CDR1 and CDR2 sequences are SGHKS and YYEKEE (reference sequence). V shed 5 bases and J shed 5 bases, with 14 bases lying between them. CDR3: CASSWGPSNEQYF. As DNA, the CDR3 is TGTGCCAGCAGTTGGGGGCCTAGTAACGAGCAGTACTTC.

The chain joins TRBV18 to TRBJ1-5, with TRBD1 matching over 7 bases. CDR3 size: 16 residues. Trimming took 4 bases from V and 4 from J; bases not matched to a gene: 10. Germline CDR1 is KGHSH and CDR2 is LQKENI. CDR3 amino acids: CASSRNRGSENQPQHF. Here the CDR3 DNA reads TGTGCCAGCTCACGGAACAGGGGTTCGGAGAATCAGCCCCAGCATTTT.

The CDR3 nucleotides are TGCAGCGCAGGGACTAGCGGTCCTCGGGGGGTCTCCTACAATGAGCAGTTCTTC. This gives the protein CSAGTSGPRGVSYNEQFF. The V and J genes are TRBV29-1 and TRBJ2-1; 11 nucleotides agree with TRBD2. The V segment lost 7 bases and the J segment 0 bases; nucleotides outside the gene matches: 14. CDR3 length: 18 amino acids. Looked up from germline, CDR1 is SQVTM and CDR2 is ANQGSEA.